A single sample is the source of the 5 T cell receptor beta chains below, sequenced in a study of blood T cell repertoires in COVID-19. Measured with immunoSEQ multiplex PCR; TCRdb has only the in-frame clones, and not every one. The sample holds about 49,000 clones, around 87% seen once. What was sequenced was peripheral blood. These receptors originate from a woman of 80 years or more with COVID-19, enrolled during active disease.

The gene calls are TRBV5-1 and TRBJ1-1; D is unclear. Per the germline V gene, CDR1 is SGHRS and CDR2 is YFSETQ. Between the trimmed V and J ends, which lost 5 bases and 1 base, there was a span of 9 bases. The length of the CDR3 is 13 residues. CDR3 bases: TGCGCCAGCAGGTCTACAGAGAACACTGAAGCTTTCTTT. This translates into CASRSTENTEAFF.

The V call is TRBV19, the J call TRBJ1-1; D gene ambiguous. Germline CDR1 is LNHDA and CDR2 is SQIVND (reference sequence). The CDR3 has 14 residues. Trimming took 4 bases from V and 1 from J, leaving 10 bases between them. The CDR3 sequence: CASSTTRQNTEAFF. CDR3 nucleotide sequence: TGTGCCAGTAGTACAACCAGACAGAACACTGAAGCTTTCTTT.

V gene TRBV6-6 combines with J gene TRBJ2-7; tentatively, D is TRBD1 (6 bases). CDR1 is MNHNY and CDR2 is SVGAGI in the germline V gene (reference sequence). V shed 0 bases and J shed 5 bases, with 14 bases lying between them. This CDR3 is 15 amino acids long. In DNA form, the CDR3 reads TGTGCCAGCAGTTACTCGAGAGGGGGTAGCGACGAGCAGTACTTC. This translates into CASSYSRGGSDEQYF.

The CDR3 spells CASSLTSFENEQFF. The CDR3 coding sequence is TGTGCCAGCAGCTTGACTAGTTTTGAGAATGAGCAGTTCTTC. The chain uses TRBV7-9 and TRBJ2-1; tentatively, D is TRBD2 (6 bases). V lost 3 bases and J lost 7, with 13 bases in between. This CDR3 spans 14 amino acids. In germline, CDR1 is SEHNR, CDR2 FQNEAQ (reference sequence).

CDR3 in amino acids: CASSFHGENEKLFF. CDR3 bases: TGTGCCAGCAGCTTTCACGGTGAGAATGAAAAACTGTTTTTT. The V and J genes are TRBV28 and TRBJ1-4; the D is unclear. This CDR3 spans 14 amino acids. Trimming stripped 6 bases from V and 5 bases from J, with 13 bases between. Germline values: CDR1 MDHEN, CDR2 SYDVKM.